Listed below are T cell receptor beta chains from one sample, sequenced in a study of regulatory T cells in long-lasting Graves disease. TCRdb reprocessed the multiplex PCR reads with MiXCR, giving one entry per CDR3 protein. The table has 400,000 to 500,000 distinct CDR3 sequences, about 15% seen once; the top ten hold approximately 15%. These data are also associated with another study on T cells in Graves' hyperthyroidism and ophthalmopathy.

The sequencing used peripheral blood mononuclear cells (PBMCs), collected at new diagnosis, from a patient treated with antithyroid drugs. These receptor sequences come from a woman younger than 45 with Graves disease. The CDR3 runs from the conserved cysteine through the conserved F or W. Each record gives: V gene, D gene, CDR3 length, J gene, clone size, CDR3 protein, CDR3 DNA. D genes are given only for firm matches. Size is omitted from some rows. Given values are once, few, many or a class for expanded clones.

TRBV11-2	TRBD2	14	TRBJ2-1	few	CASSPGTSGRVPLF	TGTGCCAGCAGCCCTGGGACTAGCGGGAGGGTCCCCTTGTTC
TRBV28	TRBD2	19	TRBJ2-2	.	CASSLPGLAGEQEAGELFF	TGTGCCAGCAGTTTACCGGGACTAGCGGGAGAACAGGAGGCCGGGGAGCTGTTTTTT
TRBV6-1	.	14	TRBJ1-1	many	CASSPSRGNTEAFF	TGTGCCAGCAGCCCGAGTCGGGGCAACACTGAAGCTTTCTTT
TRBV5-1	.	14	TRBJ2-2	many	CASSLTGNTGELFF	TGTGCCAGCAGTTTAACGGGCAACACCGGGGAGCTGTTTTTT
TRBV12-3/TRBV12-4	.	13	TRBJ1-5	few	CASSRNFNQPQHF	TGTGCCAGCAGCCGTAATTTCAATCAGCCCCAGCATTTT
TRBV12-3/TRBV12-4	.	12	TRBJ2-1	many	CASSLSTNEQFF	TGTGCCAGCAGTTTAAGTACAAATGAGCAGTTCTTC
TRBV5-1	.	14	TRBJ2-5	.	CASSLDPRQETQYF	TGCGCCAGCAGCTTGGACCCCAGGCAAGAGACCCAGTACTTC
TRBV19	.	12	TRBJ1-2	.	CASRTGSGGYTF	TGTGCCAGTAGGACAGGTTCGGGAGGCTACACCTTC
TRBV19	.	17	TRBJ1-1	many	CASSIEAGRFKNTEAFF	TGTGCCAGTAGTATCGAGGCAGGACGATTCAAGAACACTGAAGCTTTCTTT
TRBV12-3/TRBV12-4	.	14	TRBJ2-2	many	CASSGGNTFGELFF	TGTGCCAGCAGTGGGGGAAACACTTTCGGGGAGCTGTTTTTT
TRBV9	.	15	TRBJ2-1	few	CASSTTGTSRGEQFF	TGTGCCAGCAGCACAACCGGGACTTCCAGAGGTGAGCAGTTCTTC
TRBV10-1	.	13	TRBJ1-4	few	CASSRGPREKLFF	TGCGCCAGCAGCAGGGGCCCGAGAGAAAAACTGTTTTTT
TRBV15	TRBD1	15	TRBJ2-7	many	CATSRDGDRLYEQYF	TGTGCCACCAGCAGAGATGGGGACAGGCTCTACGAGCAGTACTTC
TRBV20-1	TRBD1	15	TRBJ2-1	many	CSAEKGQGAGDEQFF	TGCAGTGCCGAAAAGGGACAGGGGGCGGGGGATGAGCAGTTCTTC
TRBV20-1	TRBD2	12	TRBJ2-5	.	CSARLAQETQYF	TGCAGTGCTCGACTAGCCCAAGAGACCCAGTACTTC
TRBV6-2/TRBV6-3	.	14	TRBJ1-2	.	CASSYQDNNYGYTF	TGTGCCAGCAGTTACCAGGACAATAACTATGGCTACACCTTC
TRBV10-3	TRBD2	17	TRBJ2-1	.	CAISDPTGTSRLNEQFF	TGTGCCATCAGCGACCCTACCGGGACTAGCCGACTTAATGAGCAGTTCTTC
TRBV24-1	.	14	TRBJ2-1	many	CATSPLGSYNEQFF	TGTGCCACCAGTCCTTTGGGCAGCTACAATGAGCAGTTCTTC
TRBV2	.	17	TRBJ2-1	many	CASSVSGAGIQYNEQFF	TGTGCCAGCAGTGTTTCAGGGGCCGGCATCCAATACAATGAGCAGTTCTTC
TRBV11-3	.	14	TRBJ1-1	many	CASSLADLNTEAFF	TGTGCCAGCAGCTTGGCAGATCTGAACACTGAAGCTTTCTTT
TRBV5-5	TRBD1	13	TRBJ1-1	many	CASRTGGNTEAFF	TGTGCCAGCCGGACAGGGGGAAACACTGAAGCTTTCTTT
TRBV20-1	TRBD1	12	TRBJ1-1	many	CSAPRGPTEAFF	TGCAGTGCTCCCAGGGGGCCCACTGAAGCTTTCTTT
TRBV7-9	TRBD1	16	TRBJ1-2	many	CASSPAQGDTYYGYTF	TGTGCCAGCAGCCCAGCTCAGGGGGACACATACTATGGCTACACCTTC
TRBV20-1	TRBD2	17	TRBJ2-4	many	CSARIAGGRGTGNIQYF	TGCAGTGCTAGAATAGCGGGAGGGAGAGGGACTGGAAACATTCAGTACTTC
TRBV12-3/TRBV12-4	.	16	TRBJ2-6	many	CASSTDTGSGANVLTF	TGTGCCAGCAGTACCGACACAGGCTCTGGGGCCAACGTCCTGACTTTC
TRBV24-1	TRBD1	14	TRBJ2-7	many	CATGGQGPSYEQYF	TGTGCCACCGGGGGACAGGGGCCCTCCTACGAGCAGTACTTC
TRBV4-1	TRBD2	15	TRBJ2-1	few	CASSQIISGRSEQFF	TGCGCCAGCAGCCAAATTATAAGCGGGAGGAGTGAGCAGTTCTTC
TRBV28	.	13	TRBJ1-5	.	CASRIQGNQPQHF	TGTGCCAGCAGAATACAGGGCAATCAGCCCCAGCATTTT
TRBV20-1	.	14	TRBJ1-6	many	CSAPTTANNSPLHF	TGCAGTGCCCCAACGACAGCGAATAATTCACCCCTCCACTTT
TRBV6-1	TRBD1	14	TRBJ2-2	.	CAADGTGGTGELFF	TGTGCCGCAGATGGGACAGGCGGCACCGGGGAGCTGTTTTTT
TRBV27	TRBD2	15	TRBJ2-7	few	CASSWGSGDLYEQYF	TGTGCCAGCAGTTGGGGTAGCGGGGACCTTTACGAGCAGTACTTC
TRBV9	TRBD2	16	TRBJ2-1	.	CASSVGTLTGGFRQFF	TGTGCCAGCAGCGTAGGAACCCTAACGGGGGGGTTCCGTCAGTTCTTC
TRBV6-4	.	12	TRBJ1-1	.	CASRGGNGEAFF	TGTGCCAGCAGGGGAGGTAATGGTGAAGCTTTCTTT
TRBV29-1	.	13	TRBJ1-1	many	CSVEPGALTEAFF	TGCAGCGTTGAACCAGGGGCCCTCACTGAAGCTTTCTTT
TRBV20-1	TRBD2	16	TRBJ2-3	many	CSARDWREGRGDTQYF	TGCAGTGCTAGAGATTGGCGGGAGGGCCGGGGGGATACGCAGTATTTT
TRBV20-1	.	16	TRBJ2-7	few	CSAFTEEISTPYEQYF	TGCAGTGCTTTCACCGAGGAGATTTCTACCCCCTACGAGCAGTACTTC
TRBV20-1	.	13	TRBJ1-2	many	CSAPLTGNYGYTF	TGCAGTGCTCCCTTAACAGGGAACTATGGCTACACCTTC
TRBV13	.	13	TRBJ1-1	many	CANSGTDGTEAFF	TGTGCCAACTCCGGGACGGATGGCACTGAAGCTTTCTTT
TRBV27	.	13	TRBJ1-4	.	CASSLSRGEKLFF	TGTGCCAGCAGTTTATCCCGGGGGGAAAAACTGTTTTTT
TRBV12-3/TRBV12-4	.	14	TRBJ2-5	.	CASSLTAGVETQYF	TGTGCCAGCAGTTTAACGGCCGGGGTGGAGACCCAGTACTTC
TRBV20-1	TRBD2	15	TRBJ2-3	many	CSARGREGFTDTQYF	TGCAGTGCTAGAGGGCGGGAGGGTTTCACAGATACGCAGTATTTT
TRBV4-2	.	13	TRBJ2-1	few	CASSPGSLNEQFF	TGTGCCAGCAGCCCGGGGAGCCTCAATGAGCAGTTCTTC
TRBV24-1	TRBD2	15	TRBJ2-1	.	CATSEPRKTSDEQFF	TGTGCCACCAGTGAACCTAGAAAGACTAGCGATGAGCAGTTCTTC
TRBV7-7	.	14	TRBJ2-3	.	CASSRDYDADTQYF	TGTGCTAGCAGCCGCGACTACGACGCAGATACGCAGTATTTT
TRBV7-9	TRBD1	14	TRBJ1-1	.	CASSVTGRNTEAFF	TGTGCCAGCAGCGTGACAGGGCGGAACACTGAAGCTTTCTTT
TRBV5-4	.	12	TRBJ1-2	.	CAFGTQGSGYTF	TGTGCCTTTGGAACCCAGGGGTCTGGCTACACCTTC
TRBV12-3/TRBV12-4	TRBD2	15	TRBJ2-3	many	CASSFGGGPGDTQYF	TGTGCCAGCAGTTTCGGCGGGGGGCCCGGGGATACGCAGTATTTT
TRBV28	.	15	TRBJ1-4	few	CASSLTGWGDEKLFF	TGTGCCAGCAGCCTCACCGGGTGGGGGGATGAAAAACTGTTTTTT
TRBV20-1	.	13	TRBJ1-5	many	CSASHLRGQPQHF	TGCAGTGCTAGTCATCTACGTGGTCAGCCCCAGCATTTT
TRBV6-1	TRBD1	15	TRBJ1-5	many	CASSVGTGMDQPQHF	TGTGCCAGCAGTGTTGGGACAGGGATGGACCAGCCCCAGCATTTT